This TCR beta chain was recovered during a study of blood T cell repertoires in COVID-19. Turning to the study itself: The United States, Italy and Spain were the sources of the acute and convalescent COVID-19 samples. T cells, B-cell-depleted T cells, or PBMCs supplied cDNA or gDNA.

This clone appeared once. Original analysis: Estimates of nucleated cell counts were drawn from the amplification of reference gene primers. TCRdb's copy holds only in-frame clones and misses some; the assay was immunoSEQ multiplex PCR. Clone size and the V and J calls come from that table; the DNA yielded D and trimming. The data contain more than 120,000 clones, more than 70% of them singletons. V was pared by 5 bases and J by 10 bases, with 19 bases between. The CDR3 is 15 amino acids. CDR1 and CDR2 (germline): SGHTS, YDEGEE. The source of this sequence is a human donor in a cohort sampled during active COVID-19. The gene calls are TRBV5-8 and TRBJ1-6, with D perhaps matching TRBD1 (5 bases). Sequencing used peripheral blood. The CDR3 spells CASRLPREGISPLHF. In nucleotides, the CDR3 is TGTGCCAGCAGGTTGCCCAGGGAAGGAATATCACCCCTCCACTTT.